These T cell receptor beta chains were read from a single sample in a study of cytomegalovirus exposure and HLA in healthy donors. The repertoire was sequenced with immunoSEQ multiplex PCR; TCRdb's copy has only in-frame clones and lacks some. The sample holds roughly 180,000 clones, 75% to 85% seen once. The sample consisted of PBMCs. The receptors shown here come from a man aged 18 to 30 in good health and CMV-seronegative. Both conserved end residues are part of each CDR3.

v_call	j_call	cdr3_aa
TRBV7-3	TRBJ1-5	CASSSGANQPQHF
TRBV7-3	TRBJ2-4	CASSITTGSTLAKNIQYF
TRBV15	TRBJ2-7	CATSRGGPGTYEQYF
TRBV7-2	TRBJ1-1	CASSLELGLAGNTEAFF
TRBV7-2	TRBJ1-2	CASHRDFYGYTF
TRBV5-8	TRBJ1-2	CASTLVDRANYGYTF
TRBV5-4	TRBJ2-7	CASSSWTFGGYEQYF
TRBV4-3	TRBJ1-1	CASSQDRLGGAFF
TRBV6-5	TRBJ1-6	CASSYSGGTGFSPLHF
TRBV7-3	TRBJ2-1	CASSTIAGGPHEQFF
TRBV18	TRBJ1-6	CASSPLPLLQTGEGSPLHF
TRBV30	TRBJ1-1	CACQRILLNTEAFF
TRBV9	TRBJ1-2	CASSPGQAAYGYTF
TRBV14	TRBJ2-3	CASSQLSRDTQYF
TRBV6-5	TRBJ1-2	CASSEATGNYGYTF
TRBV4-2	TRBJ1-1	CASSLDRGVLRAFF
TRBV29-1	TRBJ2-1	CSVDGLAGGGGAKSSYNEQFF
TRBV30	TRBJ2-1	CAWSVWLAGVGNEQFF
TRBV15	TRBJ2-3	CATTLAGGSTDTQYF
TRBV6-5	TRBJ1-2	CASSPGHPSLYGYTF
TRBV11-3	TRBJ2-7	CASGLRLAGEQYF
TRBV6-1	TRBJ1-4	CATLSRGRDEKLFF
TRBV19	TRBJ2-7	CASSTPGTSGFYEQYF
TRBV7-2	TRBJ2-3	CASSFSGAVGTDTQYF
TRBV27	NA	CASSLVNSYEQYF
TRBV9	TRBJ2-1	CASSGMRNSYNEQFF
TRBV11-3	TRBJ1-1	CASSPLRANTEAFF
TRBV13	TRBJ2-3	CASSLGLAGNTDTQYF
TRBV9	TRBJ2-1	CASSVAGGHNEQFF
TRBV13	TRBJ2-1	CASSLGLAWVDEQFF
TRBV13	TRBJ2-1	CASGRGNSYNEQFF
TRBV7-9	TRBJ2-7	CASSLTGVEQYF
TRBV6-6	TRBJ2-7	CASSYSSESYEQYF
TRBV19	TRBJ1-5	CASSRGTDSNQPQHF
TRBV7-2	TRBJ2-1	CASSSRADSSYNEQFF
TRBV5-4	TRBJ2-3	CASYHQAFGTDTQYF
TRBV2	TRBJ2-3	CASSRLAGSRDTQYF
TRBV5-8	TRBJ1-1	CASSLLGANTEAFF
TRBV11-2	TRBJ2-1	CASSLRMSSGRNEQFF
TRBV6-5	TRBJ1-1	CASSAGDRAFF